These 23 T cell receptor beta chains originate from one sample sequenced in a study of blood T cell repertoires in COVID-19 (TCRdb year 2020). Libraries were built with the immunoSEQ multiplex PCR assay. The source is immuneACCESS, and TCRdb retained only in-frame sequences with V and J called. Part of the clones is not carried over; for the studies checked, unresolved V genes explain less than half of this, and the remainder is unexplained. Counted in this sample were about 130,000 clones; approximately 85% of them appeared once. More than 10% of the sample belongs to the ten largest clones. Sequencing was carried out using peripheral blood. The receptors shown here come from a human donor in a cohort sampled during active COVID-19.

This chain joins TRBV3-1 (or the pseudogene TRBV3-2) and TRBJ2-7; TRBD2 matches at 7 bases. The germline V gene encodes CDR1 LGHDT and CDR2 YNNKEL (reference sequence). V shed 5 bases, J shed 6 bases, and the junction held 4 bases outside the gene matches. This CDR3 has 12 amino acids. The CDR3 here is CASSITGGEQYF. The CDR3 DNA reads as TGTGCCAGCAGCATCACGGGGGGCGAGCAGTACTTC.

The V and J genes are TRBV3-1 (or the pseudogene TRBV3-2) and TRBJ2-7, with 13 bases lining up with TRBD2. V lost 7 bases to trimming and J lost 6 bases; unmatched junction nucleotides: 6. Germline V lookup: CDR1 LGHDT, CDR2 YNNKEL (reference sequence). The CDR3 length is 14 residues. CDR3 protein: CASNGLAGVGEQYF. DNA for the CDR3: TGTGCCAGCAACGGACTAGCGGGGGTTGGCGAGCAGTACTTC.

The chain joins TRBV2 to TRBJ2-1; 11 bases match TRBD1. With 8 bases clipped from V and 9 bases from J, the junction kept 6 bases outside the gene matches. The CDR3 length is 13 residues. Germline CDR1 is SNHLY and CDR2 is FYNNEI. CDR3 nucleotides: TGTGCCAGCCAAGGACAGGGGGCCGGTGAGCAGTTCTTC. This translates into CASQGQGAGEQFF. Based on the CDR3 plus reference TRBV2 and TRBJ2-1, the full variable domain is EPEVTQTPSHQVTQMGQEVILRCVPISNHLYFYWYRQILGQKVEFLVSFYNNEISEKSEIFDDQFSVERPDGSNFTLKIRSTKLEDSAMYFCASQGQGAGEQFFGPGTRLTVL.

The J gene is TRBJ1-2, the V gene TRBV6-6; a possible D gene is TRBD1 (5 bases). Looked up from germline, CDR1 is MNHNY and CDR2 is SVGAGI (reference sequence). The CDR3 runs to 13 residues. V lost 6 bases to trimming and J lost 5 bases, with 13 bases between them. CDR3 nucleotides: TGTGCCAGCAGCCCGACAGATCTTTATGGCTACACCTTC. Protein product: CASSPTDLYGYTF.

The chain links TRBV5-1 to TRBJ2-1; 9 bases align to TRBD1. This CDR3 is built from 17 residues. The germline V gene encodes CDR1 SGHRS and CDR2 YFSETQ. J gave up 3 bases and V 4 bases, and 11 bases lay outside the gene matches. The CDR3 protein is CASSPIPTGGFYNEQFF. The CDR3 region has the DNA TGCGCCAGCAGCCCTATTCCGACAGGGGGTTTCTACAATGAGCAGTTCTTC.

This chain uses TRBV6-1 with TRBJ1-1, with D possibly matching TRBD1 (5 bases). In germline, CDR1 is MNHNS, CDR2 SASEGT. The CDR3 spans 16 residues. Trimming stripped 1 base from V and 4 bases from J, with 16 bases between. The CDR3 here is CASSEEYGRARTEAFF. The CDR3 bases are TGTGCCAGCAGTGAAGAGTATGGCAGGGCTCGCACTGAAGCTTTCTTT.

This clone was picked up a small number of times. J is TRBJ2-7 and V is TRBV13, with TRBD1 matching 8 bases. This CDR3 spans 15 amino acids. With V trimmed by 5 bases and J by 6 bases, 12 bases remained unmatched. CDR1 and CDR2 (germline): PRHDT, FYEKMQ (reference sequence). Written as DNA, the CDR3 is TGTGCCAGCAGCACGTCCGGGACAGGCAAGGGCGAGCAGTACTTC. Amino acid sequence: CASSTSGTGKGEQYF.

The rearrangement uses TRBV11-2 and TRBJ2-7; maybe TRBD2 (7 bases). The V and J ends lost 2 bases and 6 bases respectively, with 17 bases between them. The germline V gene encodes CDR1 SGHAT and CDR2 FQNNGV. The CDR3 sequence is 15 residues long. The chain's CDR3 is CASSLLGGATGEQYF. The DNA for the CDR3 is TGTGCCAGCAGCTTATTGGGGGGGGCCACAGGCGAGCAGTACTTC.

The gene calls are TRBV13 and TRBJ2-7; D gene ambiguous. The V end lost 5 bases, the J end lost 7 bases, and 12 bases lay between the germline ends. The germline V gene encodes CDR1 PRHDT and CDR2 FYEKMQ (reference sequence). The CDR3 runs to 12 residues. The CDR3, as DNA: TGTGCCAGCAGCAAAGGAGATTGGGAGCAGTACTTC. Amino acids: CASSKGDWEQYF.

This sequence joins TRBV4-1 and TRBJ1-2; D remains ambiguous. The germline gives CDR1 MGHRA, CDR2 YSYEKL. The V end lost 2 bases, the J end lost 2 bases, and 9 bases lay between the germline ends. CDR3 length: 14 residues. CDR3 residues: CASSQQEWNYGYTF. The DNA for the CDR3 is TGCGCCAGCAGCCAACAGGAATGGAACTATGGCTACACCTTC.

The genes are TRBV5-4 and TRBJ1-1; 7 bases map to TRBD1. J gave up 5 bases and V 4 bases, and 17 bases lay outside the gene matches. CDR3 length: 17 residues. The germline CDR1 and CDR2 sequences are SGHNT and YYREEE (reference sequence). For the CDR3, the DNA is TGTGCCAGCAGCCCTGGAGACAGGGTGAGGGCAAGGACTGAAGCTTTCTTT. It yields the protein CASSPGDRVRARTEAFF.

The chain joins TRBV27 to TRBJ1-2, with D possibly being TRBD1 (5 bases). V was trimmed by 3 bases and J by 10 bases, leaving 12 bases between them. CDR3 size: 12 residues. Germline CDR1 MNHEY, CDR2 SMNVEV (reference sequence). CDR3 in DNA: TGTGCCAGCAGTTTGAAGGGGAACGACTACACCTTC. Residues: CASSLKGNDYTF.

The rearrangement uses TRBV7-8 and TRBJ1-3; possibly TRBD1 for D (5 bases). From germline, CDR1 is SGHVS and CDR2 FQNEAQ. V was clipped by 6 bases and J by 4 bases, with 25 bases between them. This CDR3 spans 18 amino acids. The CDR3: CASRPNIRAGPGGNTIYF. The DNA for the CDR3 is TGTGCCAGCAGACCAAACATCAGGGCAGGGCCAGGGGGAAACACCATATATTTT.

The J gene is TRBJ1-1, the V gene TRBV5-1; 8 bases align to TRBD1. In germline, CDR1 is SGHRS, CDR2 YFSETQ. This CDR3 has 15 amino acids. Trimming took 2 bases from V and 4 from J; bases not matched to a gene: 7. In DNA, the CDR3 is TGCGCCAGCAGCTTCGCTCCAGGGGGCGGCACTGAAGCTTTCTTT. This gives the protein CASSFAPGGGTEAFF.

The rearrangement links TRBV7-2 to TRBJ2-1; 7 bases align to TRBD1. V shed 3 bases, J shed 2 bases, and the junction held 4 bases outside the gene matches. The CDR3 runs 15 residues. Germline-derived CDR1 and CDR2 are SGHTA and FQGNSA. The CDR3 nucleotides read TGTGCCAGCAGCTTCGGCAGGGGGACCTACAATGAGCAGTTCTTC. It encodes CASSFGRGTYNEQFF.

This chain connects TRBV13 to TRBJ1-1; 10 positions agree with TRBD1. V gave up 4 bases and J gave up 3 bases; unmatched junction bases: 5. The CDR3 loop spans 15 amino acids. Germline V lookup: CDR1 PRHDT, CDR2 FYEKMQ (reference sequence). Here the CDR3 reads CASSSTGTGDTEAFF. CDR3 sequence (DNA): TGTGCCAGCAGCTCGACCGGGACAGGGGACACTGAAGCTTTCTTT.

This chain links TRBV27 with TRBJ2-7; D may be TRBD2 (6 bases). V was clipped by 5 bases and J by 3 bases, with 17 bases between them. There are 15 residues in the CDR3. Germline V lookup: CDR1 MNHEY, CDR2 SMNVEV (reference sequence). CDR3 protein: CASSRRLGSHYEQYF. The CDR3 DNA follows: TGTGCCAGCAGTCGACGACTAGGGTCCCACTACGAGCAGTACTTC.

The V gene is TRBV5-1, the J gene TRBJ1-2; 7 bases agree with TRBD1. The CDR3 length is 15 residues. Germline values: CDR1 SGHRS, CDR2 YFSETQ. V gave up 0 bases and J gave up 6 bases; unmatched junction bases: 8. CDR3 nucleotides: TGCGCCAGCAGCTTGGCCCGTGGGACAGCGAATGGCTACACCTTC. Its protein is CASSLARGTANGYTF.

The genes are TRBV10-3 and TRBJ2-1, with D perhaps matching TRBD2 (5 bases). Germline-derived CDR1 and CDR2 are ENHRY and SYGVKD. CDR3 length: 13 amino acids. V shed 5 bases and J shed 9 bases, with 14 bases lying between them. The CDR3 region is CAISQDWSTEQFF. The CDR3 coding sequence is TGTGCCATCAGTCAGGACTGGAGCACTGAGCAGTTCTTC.

The CDR3 nucleotides are TGCAGTGCTAGAGAGAGGAAACTGTTTTTT. Its protein is CSARERKLFF. The chain has TRBV20-1 and TRBJ1-4, with D unresolved. Germline V gives CDR1 DFQATT, CDR2 SNEGSKA (reference sequence). The CDR3 extends over 10 amino acids. Trimming stripped 0 bases from V and 11 bases from J, with 4 bases between.

The chain is built from TRBV7-2 and TRBJ2-5, with 7 bases aligning to TRBD2. V dropped 5 bases and J dropped 5; count of bases not matched to a gene: 11. Germline assignment: CDR1 SGHTA and CDR2 FQGNSA. The CDR3 totals 15 residues. The CDR3 DNA is TGTGCCAGCAGCCGCCAAAGCGGGGTGGGGGAGACCCAGTACTTC. It is translated as CASSRQSGVGETQYF. Full variable domain (rest looked up from reference TRBV7-2 and TRBJ2-5): GAGVSQSPSNKVTEKGKDVELRCDPISGHTALYWYRQSLGQGLEFLIYFQGNSAPDKSGLPSDRFSAERTGGSVSTLTIQRTQQEDSAVYLCASSRQSGVGETQYFGPGTRLLVL.

The DNA for the CDR3 is TGTGCCTGGAGTGTAGGAGGTGCCTACGAGCAGTACTTC. Protein sequence: CAWSVGGAYEQYF. The chain is built from TRBV30 and TRBJ2-7; D possibly corresponds to TRBD2 (5 bases). CDR3 length: 13 residues. The V end was cut by 0 bases, the J end by 2 bases, with 8 bases between. Germline assignment: CDR1 GTSNPN and CDR2 SVGIG (reference sequence).

The chain employs TRBV5-1 and TRBJ2-6, with a weak D call TRBD1 (6 bases). The germline CDR1 and CDR2 sequences are SGHRS and YFSETQ. This CDR3 is 17 amino acids long. Trimming took off 2 bases at V and 0 bases at J, with 12 bases between the two ends. In nucleotides, the CDR3 is TGCGCCAGCAGCTTTGGACAGAGACCCTCTGGGGCCAACGTCCTGACTTTC. It codes for CASSFGQRPSGANVLTF.